This T cell receptor beta chain is from a study of beta chain features in type 1 diabetes. General study results and limits: Within each of all four CD4+ subsets, Type 1 diabetes patients had TCRB CDR3s that were moderately but significantly shorter.

The table lists this clone with a few counts. The antigen is unknown. V dropped 3 bases and J dropped 0; count of bases not matched to a gene: 1. This CDR3 is built from 15 residues. Germline-derived CDR1 and CDR2 are SGHAT and FQNNGV. Isolated RNA was reverse transcribed in full, so expressed TCRB transcripts were sequenced. Only in-frame clones appear in the TCRdb table, and some are missing; sequencing was by immunoSEQ multiplex PCR. The data hold about 900,000 clones, with 15% to 20% observed a single time. Sequenced input: naive CD4+ T cells from blood. The sequence was obtained from a woman in her late teens or twenties in good health. The chain uses TRBV11-2 and TRBJ1-4; 7 nucleotides match TRBD1. CDR3 residues: CASSLTGPTNEKLFF. CDR3 DNA: TGTGCCAGCAGCTTGACAGGGCCAACTAATGAAAAACTGTTTTTT. The complete variable domain, with remaining parts taken from reference TRBV11-2 and TRBJ1-4, reads EAGVAQSPRYKIIEKRQSVAFWCNPISGHATLYWYQQILGQGPKLLIQFQNNGVVDDSQLPKDRFSAERLKGVDSTLKIQPAKLEDSAVYLCASSLTGPTNEKLFFGSGTQLSVL.